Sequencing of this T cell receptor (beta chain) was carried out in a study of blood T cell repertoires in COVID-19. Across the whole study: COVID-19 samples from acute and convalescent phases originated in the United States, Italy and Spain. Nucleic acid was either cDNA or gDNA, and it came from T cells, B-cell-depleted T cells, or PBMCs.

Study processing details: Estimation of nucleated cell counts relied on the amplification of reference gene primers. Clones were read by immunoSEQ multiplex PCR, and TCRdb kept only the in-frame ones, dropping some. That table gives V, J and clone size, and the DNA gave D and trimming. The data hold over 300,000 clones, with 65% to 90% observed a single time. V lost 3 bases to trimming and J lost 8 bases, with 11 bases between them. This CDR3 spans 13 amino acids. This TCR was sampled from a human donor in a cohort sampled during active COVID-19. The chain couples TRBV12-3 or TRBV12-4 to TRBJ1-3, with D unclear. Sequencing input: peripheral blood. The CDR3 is CASSFSRVDTIYF. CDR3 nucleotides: TGTGCCAGCAGTTTTTCCCGGGTAGACACCATATATTTT.